One sample yielded the 9 T cell receptor beta chains listed below, sequenced in a study of cytomegalovirus exposure and HLA in healthy donors. In the PCR, 60 Vbeta and 13 Jbeta primers were used. Clones were sequenced by immunoSEQ multiplex PCR, and TCRdb holds only the in-frame ones, with some missing. This sample yields 120,000 to 150,000 clones, of which around 76% are seen a single time; less than 3% belongs to the top ten. Specimen: PBMCs. These receptors were taken from a male donor in good health and CMV-seronegative.

A remark on this clone: At one boundary the junction diverges from the germline segment, which might be a read error. This rearrangement joins TRBV7-2 to TRBJ2-7, with 7 bases aligning to TRBD1. Per the germline V gene, CDR1 is SGHTA and CDR2 is FQGNSA. The CDR3 has 16 amino acids. The CDR3 here is CARSLGPVHRGYEQYF. The CDR3, as DNA: TGTGCCCGCAGCTTAGGGCCGGTGCACAGGGGCTACGAGCAGTACTTC.

V gene TRBV6-5 combines with J gene TRBJ1-2; D not certain. This CDR3 is built from 11 residues. The V gene's germline CDR1 is MNHEY and CDR2 SVGAGI. V lost 7 bases and J 4 bases, leaving 7 bases between the germline ends. This CDR3 is CASTRGYGYTF. The CDR3, as DNA: TGTGCCAGCACCCGGGGCTATGGCTACACCTTC.

This clone was recorded once. The V call is TRBV7-9, the J call TRBJ1-2; 8 bases are shared with TRBD1. The CDR3 totals 14 residues. Germline CDR1 is SEHNR and CDR2 is FQNEAQ (reference sequence). With 6 bases clipped from V and 3 bases from J, the junction kept 6 bases outside the gene matches. The CDR3 DNA is TGTGCCAGCAGGGGACAGGCACCCCACTATGGCTACACCTTC. Translating gives CASRGQAPHYGYTF.

The chain is built from TRBV5-1 and TRBJ2-4; TRBD2 matches at 11 bases. Germline CDR1 and CDR2: SGHRS and YFSETQ. This CDR3 is 14 amino acids long. V was pared by 5 bases and J by 6 bases, with 4 bases of the junction left unmatched. The chain's CDR3 is CASSKTSGRNIQYF. CDR3 bases: TGCGCCAGCAGTAAAACTAGCGGGAGAAACATTCAGTACTTC. Combining the CDR3 with reference TRBV5-1 and TRBJ2-4 gives the whole variable domain KAGVTQTPRYLIKTRGQQVTLSCSPISGHRSVSWYQQTPGQGLQFLFEYFSETQRNKGNFPGRFSGRQFSNSRSEMNVSTLELGDSALYLCASSKTSGRNIQYFGAGTRLSVL.

The chain carries TRBV13 and TRBJ2-2; 8 bases fit TRBD2. V was clipped by 2 bases and J by 4 bases; unmatched bases: 6. Germline V CDR1 and CDR2: PRHDT, FYEKMQ (reference sequence). CDR3 length equals 16 residues. The DNA for the CDR3 is TGTGCCAGCAGCTTATATAAGCGGGGGACCACCGGGGAGCTGTTTTTT. Translated: CASSLYKRGTTGELFF.

CDR3 nucleotide sequence: TGTGCCAGCAGCGACTCCAGGGAACGCGGCTATGGCTACACCTTC. It codes for CASSDSRERGYGYTF. V gene TRBV9 combines with J gene TRBJ1-2, with a weak D call TRBD1 (5 bases). The V end lost 3 bases, the J end lost 4 bases, and 16 bases lay between the germline ends. The CDR3 is made up of 15 amino acids. The germline CDR1 and CDR2 sequences are SGDLS and YYNGEE.

The J gene is TRBJ2-1, the V gene TRBV18, with TRBD2 identical over 10 bases. The CDR3 spans 15 residues. Per the germline V gene, CDR1 is KGHSH and CDR2 is LQKENI. V lost 2 bases, J lost 3 bases, and 1 base stayed unmatched. The CDR3 DNA reads TGTGCCAGCTCACCAGGACTAGCGGACTACAATGAGCAGTTCTTC. Its translation is CASSPGLADYNEQFF.

V is TRBV5-4 and J is TRBJ2-1, with TRBD2 matching 10 bases. There are 15 residues in the CDR3. V was pared by 5 bases and J by 3 bases, with 5 bases of the junction left unmatched. The germline gives CDR1 SGHNT, CDR2 YYREEE (reference sequence). The CDR3 sequence: CASRGGLASYNEQFF. The CDR3 DNA is TGTGCCAGCAGAGGGGGACTAGCGAGCTACAATGAGCAGTTCTTC.

V is TRBV11-3 and J is TRBJ2-1, with 14 nucleotides matching TRBD2. V gave up 5 bases and J gave up 9 bases; unmatched junction bases: 15. This CDR3 is 18 amino acids long. Germline V CDR1 and CDR2: SGHNT, YENEEA. CDR3 nucleotide sequence: TGTGCCAGCAGCCCCACCAGACTAGCGGGAGGGCCTCCCGGTGAGCAGTTCTTC. Its protein product is CASSPTRLAGGPPGEQFF.